These 5 T cell receptor beta chains originate from one sample sequenced in a study of Ad26.COV2.S vaccination and SARS-CoV-2 variants. Assay used: immunoSEQ multiplex PCR; TCRdb lists only in-frame clones, some missing. The top ten hold roughly 7.4% of the sample, which has approximately 350,000 clones, roughly four fifths seen once. Indicated treatment: about 20 received Ad26.COV2.S at low or high dose, single or two shots; about five received placebo; per-sample allocation not given. Collection of the samples took place on day 63 after the first injection of vaccine or placebo. The sample was peripheral blood, taken in a trial of Ad26.COV2.S vaccine versus placebo. These receptors all stem from a person between 18 and 59 years old who received the Ad26.COV2.S COVID-19 vaccine or a placebo.

This clone occurred a few times. The CDR3 DNA sequence: TGTGCCAGTAGTAGCTACATGAACACTGAAGCTTTCTTT. Translation gives CASSSYMNTEAFF. The chain employs TRBV19 and TRBJ1-1; D is unresolved. Per the germline V gene, CDR1 is LNHDA and CDR2 is SQIVND (reference sequence). The CDR3 spans 13 residues. V lost 4 bases and J 0 bases, leaving 6 bases between the germline ends. The variable domain in full, with the rest retrieved from reference TRBV19 and TRBJ1-1, is DGGITQSPKYLFRKEGQNVTLSCEQNLNHDAMYWYRQDPGQGLRLIYYSQIVNDFQKGDIAEGYSVSREKKESFPLTVTSAQKNPTAFYLCASSSYMNTEAFFGQGTRLTVV.

The rearrangement uses TRBV19 and TRBJ1-1; D is possibly TRBD1 (5 bases). Trimming shortened V by 2 bases and J by 0 bases, and 7 bases separated the two germline ends. The CDR3 consists of 14 residues. Germline assignment: CDR1 LNHDA and CDR2 SQIVND (reference sequence). CDR3 in amino acids: CASSIRGVNTEAFF. The CDR3 DNA reads TGTGCCAGTAGTATACGGGGGGTGAACACTGAAGCTTTCTTT.

This sequence joins TRBV19 and TRBJ2-7, with 7 bases identical to TRBD1. Per germline, CDR1 LNHDA and CDR2 SQIVND (reference sequence). V was clipped by 5 bases and J by 5 bases; unmatched bases: 15. The CDR3 covers 16 residues. In DNA form, the CDR3 reads TGTGCCAGTAGTGAAACAGGGGCCTCGTTCTCAAACGAGCAGTACTTC. This translates into CASSETGASFSNEQYF.

This clone was counted once. J is TRBJ2-1 and V is TRBV7-2; 10 bases are a match to TRBD1. Trimming cost V 2 bases and J 8 bases; bases outside gene matches: 6. The V gene's germline CDR1 is SGHTA and CDR2 FQGNSA. This CDR3 is 15 amino acids long. The CDR3 nucleotides read TGTGCCAGCAGCTTACAAGGACAGGGGGGCGATGAGCAGTTCTTC. This codes for CASSLQGQGGDEQFF.

The rearrangement uses TRBV7-9 and TRBJ2-5; 7 bases fit TRBD1. CDR3 length: 15 amino acids. With V trimmed by 5 bases and J by 5 bases, 11 bases remained unmatched. The V gene's germline CDR1 is SEHNR and CDR2 FQNEAQ (reference sequence). This CDR3 is CASSADRVSRETQYF. The DNA of the CDR3 is TGTGCCAGCAGCGCAGACAGGGTCTCCAGGGAGACCCAGTACTTC.